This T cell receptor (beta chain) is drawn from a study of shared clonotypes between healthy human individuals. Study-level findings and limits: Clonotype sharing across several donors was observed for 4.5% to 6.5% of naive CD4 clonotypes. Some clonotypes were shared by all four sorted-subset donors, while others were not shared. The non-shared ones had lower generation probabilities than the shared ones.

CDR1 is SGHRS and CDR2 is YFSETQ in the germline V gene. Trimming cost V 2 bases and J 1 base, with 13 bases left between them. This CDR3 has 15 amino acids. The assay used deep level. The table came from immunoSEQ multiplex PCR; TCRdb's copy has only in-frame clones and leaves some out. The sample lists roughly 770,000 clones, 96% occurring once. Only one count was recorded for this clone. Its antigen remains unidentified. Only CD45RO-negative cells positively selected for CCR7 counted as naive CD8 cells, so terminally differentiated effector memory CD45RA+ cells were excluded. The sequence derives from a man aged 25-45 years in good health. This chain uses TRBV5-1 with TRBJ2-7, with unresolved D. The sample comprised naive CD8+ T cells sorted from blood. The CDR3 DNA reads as TGCGCCAGCAGCTTAGGGCCGGACGGTTCCTACGAGCAGTACTTC. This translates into CASSLGPDGSYEQYF.